This T cell receptor (beta chain) stems from a study of blood T cell repertoires in COVID-19. Here immunoSEQ multiplex PCR was the method, and the copy in TCRdb shows in-frame clones only, minus some. This sample has 55,000 to 70,000 clones; roughly 88% occur once, and the top ten carry approximately 45%. Germline V lookup: CDR1 MNHEY, CDR2 SVGEGT. This CDR3 is built from 15 residues. V lost 6 bases, J lost 3 bases, and 17 bases lay in between. The sequence was collected from a woman aged 60 to 75 with COVID-19, enrolled during active disease. This sequence joins TRBV6-2 or TRBV6-3 and TRBJ2-5; no clear D. The sample taken for sequencing was peripheral blood. The CDR3 here is CASSPVGKGEETQYF. Written as DNA, the CDR3 is TGTGCCAGCAGCCCCGTCGGAAAAGGAGAAGAGACCCAGTACTTC.